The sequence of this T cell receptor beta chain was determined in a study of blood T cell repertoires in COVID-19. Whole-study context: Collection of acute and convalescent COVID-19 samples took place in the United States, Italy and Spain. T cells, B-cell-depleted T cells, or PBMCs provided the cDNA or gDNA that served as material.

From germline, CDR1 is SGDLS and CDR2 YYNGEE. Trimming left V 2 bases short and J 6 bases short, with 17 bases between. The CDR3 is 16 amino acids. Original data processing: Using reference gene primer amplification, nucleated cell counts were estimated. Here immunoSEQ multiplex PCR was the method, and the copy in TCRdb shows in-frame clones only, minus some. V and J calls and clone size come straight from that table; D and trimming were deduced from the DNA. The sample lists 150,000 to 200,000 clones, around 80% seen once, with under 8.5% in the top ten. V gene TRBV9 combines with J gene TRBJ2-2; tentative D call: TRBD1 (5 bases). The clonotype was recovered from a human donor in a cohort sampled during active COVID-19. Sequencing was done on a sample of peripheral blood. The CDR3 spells CASSVSRDSWAGELFF. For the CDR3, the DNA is TGTGCCAGCAGCGTTTCCAGGGATAGTTGGGCCGGGGAGCTGTTTTTT.